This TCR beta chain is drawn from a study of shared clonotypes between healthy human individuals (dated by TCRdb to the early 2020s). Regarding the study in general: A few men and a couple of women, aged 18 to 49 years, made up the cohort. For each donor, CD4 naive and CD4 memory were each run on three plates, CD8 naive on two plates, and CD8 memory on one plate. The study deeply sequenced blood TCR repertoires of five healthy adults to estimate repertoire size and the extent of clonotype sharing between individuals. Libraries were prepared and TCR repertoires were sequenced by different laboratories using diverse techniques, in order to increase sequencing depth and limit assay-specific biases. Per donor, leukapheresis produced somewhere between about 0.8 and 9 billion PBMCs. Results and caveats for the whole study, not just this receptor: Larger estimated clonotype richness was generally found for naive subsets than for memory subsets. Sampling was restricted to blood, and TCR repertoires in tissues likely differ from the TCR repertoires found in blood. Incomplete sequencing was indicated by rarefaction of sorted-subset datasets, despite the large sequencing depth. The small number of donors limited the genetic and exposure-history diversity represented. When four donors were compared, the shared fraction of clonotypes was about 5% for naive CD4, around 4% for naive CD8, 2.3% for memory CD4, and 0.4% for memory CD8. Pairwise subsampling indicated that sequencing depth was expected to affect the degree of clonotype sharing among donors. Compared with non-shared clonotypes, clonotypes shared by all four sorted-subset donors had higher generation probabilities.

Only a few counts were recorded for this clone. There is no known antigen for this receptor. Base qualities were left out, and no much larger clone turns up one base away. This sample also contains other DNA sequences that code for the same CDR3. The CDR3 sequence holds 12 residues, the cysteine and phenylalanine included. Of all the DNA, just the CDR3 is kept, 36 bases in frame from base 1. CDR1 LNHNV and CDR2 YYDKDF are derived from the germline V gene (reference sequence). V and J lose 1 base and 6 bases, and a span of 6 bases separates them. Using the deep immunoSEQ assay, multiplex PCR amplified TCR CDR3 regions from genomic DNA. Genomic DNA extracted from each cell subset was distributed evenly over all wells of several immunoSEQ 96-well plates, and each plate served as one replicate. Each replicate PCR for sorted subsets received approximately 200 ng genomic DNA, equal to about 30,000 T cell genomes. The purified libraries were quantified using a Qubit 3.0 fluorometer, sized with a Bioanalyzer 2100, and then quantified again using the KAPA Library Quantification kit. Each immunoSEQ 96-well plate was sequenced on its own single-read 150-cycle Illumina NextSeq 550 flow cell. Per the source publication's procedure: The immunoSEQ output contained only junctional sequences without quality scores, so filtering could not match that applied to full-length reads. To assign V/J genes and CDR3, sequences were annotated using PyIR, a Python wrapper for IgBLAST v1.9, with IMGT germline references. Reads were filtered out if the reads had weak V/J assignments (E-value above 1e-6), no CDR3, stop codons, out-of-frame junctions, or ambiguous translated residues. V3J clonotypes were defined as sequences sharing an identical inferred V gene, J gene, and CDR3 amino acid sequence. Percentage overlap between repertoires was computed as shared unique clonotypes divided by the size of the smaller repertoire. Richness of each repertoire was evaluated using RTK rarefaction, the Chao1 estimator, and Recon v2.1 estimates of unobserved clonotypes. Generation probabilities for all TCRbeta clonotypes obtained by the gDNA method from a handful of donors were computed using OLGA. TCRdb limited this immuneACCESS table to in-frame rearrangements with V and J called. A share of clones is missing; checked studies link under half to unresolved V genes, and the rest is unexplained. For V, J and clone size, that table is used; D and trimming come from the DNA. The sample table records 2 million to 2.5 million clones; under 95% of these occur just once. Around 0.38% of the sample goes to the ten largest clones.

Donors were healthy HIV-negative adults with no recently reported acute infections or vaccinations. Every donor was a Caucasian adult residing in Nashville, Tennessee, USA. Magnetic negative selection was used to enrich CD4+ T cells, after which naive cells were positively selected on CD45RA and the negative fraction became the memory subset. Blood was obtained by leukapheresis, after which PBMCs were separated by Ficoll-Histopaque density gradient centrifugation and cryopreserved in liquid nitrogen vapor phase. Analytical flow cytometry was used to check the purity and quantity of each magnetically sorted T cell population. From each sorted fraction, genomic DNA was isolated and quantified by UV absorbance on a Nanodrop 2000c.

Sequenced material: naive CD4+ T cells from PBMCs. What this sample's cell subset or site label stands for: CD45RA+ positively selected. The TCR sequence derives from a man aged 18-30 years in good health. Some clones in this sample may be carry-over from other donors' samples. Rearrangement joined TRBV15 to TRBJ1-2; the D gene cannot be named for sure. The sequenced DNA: TGTGCCACCAGCAGAGGGACGGATGGCTACACCTTC. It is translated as CATSRGTDGYTF.